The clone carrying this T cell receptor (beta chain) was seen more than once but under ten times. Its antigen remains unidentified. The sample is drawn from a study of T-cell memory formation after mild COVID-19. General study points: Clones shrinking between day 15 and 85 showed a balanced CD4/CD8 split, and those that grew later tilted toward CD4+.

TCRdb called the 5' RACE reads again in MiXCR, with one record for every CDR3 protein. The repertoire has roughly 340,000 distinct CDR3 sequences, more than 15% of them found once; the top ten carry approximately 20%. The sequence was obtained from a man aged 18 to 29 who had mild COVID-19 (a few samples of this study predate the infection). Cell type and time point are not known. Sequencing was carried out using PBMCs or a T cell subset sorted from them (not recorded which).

The CDR3, as DNA: TGCAGCGTTGCCCCAGGGGGGGAACTAGCTTTCTTT. This encodes CSVAPGGELAFF. The chain employs TRBV29-1 and TRBJ1-1; 7 nucleotides line up with TRBD1. Trimming at V came to 4 bases and at J to 10 bases, leaving 9 bases not matched to a gene. Germline CDR1 and CDR2: SQVTM and ANQGSEA. The CDR3 consists of 12 residues.